These T cell receptor beta chains were read from a single sample in a study of OX40 agonist ivuxolimab in advanced cancers. The assay was immunoSEQ multiplex PCR, and TCRdb's table has in-frame clones only and misses some. The repertoire holds approximately 40,000 clones, with approximately 90% as singletons. The source material was CD4+ or CD8+ T cells sorted from blood, sampled in a trial of the OX40 agonist ivuxolimab. These receptors were collected from an adult with an advanced solid tumor such as melanoma, head and neck, liver or kidney cancer. Each CDR3 is given with its conserved first and last residue. A D gene is named only where the DNA matches it firmly. The size field is filled for only some rows; it gives once, few, many or a size class.

.	.	TRBV13	14	TRBJ2-2	TGTGCCAGCAGCTTAGGAGGCTCCACCGGGGAGCTGTTTTTT	CASSLGGSTGELFF
few	TRBD2	TRBV2	16	TRBJ2-7	TGTGCCAGCAGCTTAGGTGAGTCGGGAGGAAACTACGAGCAGTACTTC	CASSLGESGGNYEQYF
.	.	TRBV27	15	TRBJ1-4	TGTGCCAGCCACGACCGGCGGTCAACTAATGAAAAACTGTTTTTT	CASHDRRSTNEKLFF
once	.	TRBV28	14	TRBJ2-7	TGTGCCAGCAGTTTAACTACAGGGTCCGGCGAGCAGTACTTC	CASSLTTGSGEQYF
.	TRBD2	TRBV14	15	TRBJ2-3	TGTGCCAGCAGCCCCCTTAGGACTAGCGCAGATACGCAGTATTTT	CASSPLRTSADTQYF
.	.	TRBV4-1	15	TRBJ2-2	TGCGCCAGCAGCCTGGGGGGGGCTGGTACCGGGGAGCTGTTTTTT	CASSLGGAGTGELFF
.	.	TRBV7-7	15	TRBJ2-7	TGTGCCAGCAGCTTAGGGCAGGGTCGCACCTACGAGCAGTACTTC	CASSLGQGRTYEQYF
.	TRBD1	TRBV9	14	TRBJ2-7	TGTGCCAGCAGCCCGGGGACAGTCTGGGGCGAGCAGTACTTC	CASSPGTVWGEQYF
.	.	TRBV9	11	TRBJ2-3	TGTGCCAGCAGCGTAGGAGTTACGCAGTATTTT	CASSVGVTQYF
.	.	TRBV27	14	TRBJ2-7	TGTGCCAGCAGTTTTAGAGGCACCCACTACGAGCAGTACTTC	CASSFRGTHYEQYF
.	TRBD1	TRBV9	15	TRBJ2-1	TGTGCCAGCAGCCCTCGGGACAGGGATAACAATGAGCAGTTCTTC	CASSPRDRDNNEQFF
.	TRBD2	TRBV19	15	TRBJ2-1	TGTGCCAGTAGTATAGCCGGGAGGGCCGGATATGAGCAGTTCTTC	CASSIAGRAGYEQFF
once	TRBD2	TRBV7-9	14	TRBJ2-5	TGTGCCAGTTCGCCGGGACTACTCCAAGAGACCCAGTACTTC	CASSPGLLQETQYF
.	.	TRBV21-1	18	TRBJ2-5	TGTGCCAGCAGCAAAGTATCCCCTTACAAGCGGGAGGAAGAGACCCAGTACTTC	CASSKVSPYKREEETQYF
.	.	TRBV30	13	TRBJ2-7	TGTGCCTGGAGTGTACTGCAGGCCTACGAGCAGTACTTC	CAWSVLQAYEQYF
.	.	TRBV29-1	10	TRBJ2-5	TGCAGCGTTGGGGGAGAGACCCAGTACTTC	CSVGGETQYF
.	.	TRBV7-8	13	TRBJ1-2	TGTGCCAGCAGCTTAGCAGGGCAGGATGGCTACACCTTC	CASSLAGQDGYTF
.	TRBD2	TRBV7-2	18	TRBJ2-1	TGTGCCAGCACCCCTTACTGGACTAGCGGGAGAAGCCACAATGAGCAGTTCTTC	CASTPYWTSGRSHNEQFF
.	.	TRBV4-1	15	TRBJ1-2	TGCGCCAGCAGCCAAGTCACAGATCCTAACTATGGCTACACCTTC	CASSQVTDPNYGYTF
.	.	TRBV10-3	12	TRBJ1-1	TGTGCCATCAGGGATTGGGACACTGAAGCTTTCTTT	CAIRDWDTEAFF
.	TRBD2	TRBV30	15	TRBJ2-3	TGTGCCTGGAGTTTACTAGCGGGGATGGTAGATACGCAGTATTTT	CAWSLLAGMVDTQYF
.	TRBD1	TRBV6-1	13	TRBJ2-7	TGTGCCAGTAAGACAGGGCTTTCCTACGAGCAGTACTTC	CASKTGLSYEQYF
.	.	TRBV19	14	TRBJ2-4	TGTGCCAGTAGTATAGGGTCGGGGGAGTTCATTCAGTACTTC	CASSIGSGEFIQYF
.	.	TRBV21-1	15	TRBJ2-5	TGTGCCAGCAGCAAAGACTACAGGGGGAAGGTGACCCAGTACTTC	CASSKDYRGKVTQYF
.	.	TRBV30	13	TRBJ2-7	TGTGCCTGGAGTGAGCGGAGCTCCTACGAGCAGTACTTC	CAWSERSSYEQYF
medium-sized	TRBD2	TRBV7-3	16	TRBJ2-7	TGTGCCAGCAGCTTCCATGGGACTAGCGGGAACTACGAGCAGTACTTC	CASSFHGTSGNYEQYF
.	.	TRBV29-1	9	TRBJ2-7	TGCAGCGTTGACAGGGTACAGTACTTC	CSVDRVQYF
.	.	TRBV2	13	TRBJ2-7	TGTGCCAGCAGGGAAGGACAGTTCTACGAGCAGTACTTC	CASREGQFYEQYF
.	TRBD2	TRBV5-4	16	TRBJ2-7	TGTGCCAGCAGCTTCAAGAAACTAGCGGGAGGGCTCGAGCAGTACTTC	CASSFKKLAGGLEQYF
.	TRBD2	TRBV9	15	TRBJ2-1	TGTGCCAGCAGCACCCCTAGCGGGAGAGCCTATGAGCAGTTCTTC	CASSTPSGRAYEQFF
medium-sized	TRBD1	TRBV2	18	TRBJ1-5	TGTGCCAGCAGTGAAGAAGAAGGGACAGCCGATCCGGGTCAGCCCCAGCATTTT	CASSEEEGTADPGQPQHF
few	.	TRBV27	14	TRBJ2-7	TGTGCCAGCAGTTTATTACCTCTACCCTACGAGCAGTACTTC	CASSLLPLPYEQYF
.	TRBD2	TRBV25-1	17	TRBJ2-1	TGTGCCAGCAGGGGACTAGCGGGAGGCGCCACCTACAATGAGCAGTTCTTC	CASRGLAGGATYNEQFF
.	.	TRBV7-9	16	TRBJ2-5	TGTGCCAGCAGCGAGCCAAACCGACTGCCCCGGGCCCAACAGTACTTC	CASSEPNRLPRAQQYF
once	TRBD1	TRBV10-3	14	TRBJ2-1	TGTGCCATCAGCCCAGGACAGGGCTACAATGAGCAGTTCTTC	CAISPGQGYNEQFF
.	.	TRBV4-1	15	TRBJ2-7	TGCGCCAGCAGCCAAGATTCCGGGGCCTCCTACGAGCAGTACTTC	CASSQDSGASYEQYF
.	TRBD2	TRBV27	16	TRBJ2-2	TGTGCCAGCAGTTTAGTGGCGGGGGGAGGGAACGGGGAGCTGTTTTTT	CASSLVAGGGNGELFF
.	.	TRBV7-3	13	TRBJ2-7	TGTGCCAGCAGCCCCTCTCGAGGGTACGAGCAGTACTTC	CASSPSRGYEQYF
.	TRBD1	TRBV5-4	16	TRBJ1-1	TGTGCCAGCAGCGCGGCTGGGACAGGGGGCGGGACTGAAGCTTTCTTT	CASSAAGTGGGTEAFF
.	.	TRBV4-2	14	TRBJ2-3	TGTGCCAGCAGCCAAGGATCCGGCGCGGATACGCAGTATTTT	CASSQGSGADTQYF
.	.	TRBV19	13	TRBJ1-1	TGTGCCAGTAGTATTGGGCAGTACACTGAAGCTTTCTTT	CASSIGQYTEAFF
.	.	TRBV28	13	TRBJ1-2	TGTGCCAGCAGTTTGGTCTATAACTATGGCTACACCTTC	CASSLVYNYGYTF
once	TRBD1	TRBV7-8	15	TRBJ1-1	TGTGCCAGCAGCTTAGAACAGGGGCTGAACACTGAAGCTTTCTTT	CASSLEQGLNTEAFF
.	TRBD1	TRBV5-1	15	TRBJ2-7	TGCGCCAGCAGCCGCACCGGGACAGGGGGCCACGAGCAGTACTTC	CASSRTGTGGHEQYF
once	.	TRBV7-9	16	TRBJ2-1	TGTGCCAGCAGCCTTCCCGGCTGGACCCCTTACAATGAGCAGTTCTTC	CASSLPGWTPYNEQFF
.	.	TRBV5-6	15	TRBJ1-2	TGTGCCAGCAGCACCCCCCCAGGGGCCTCGGATGGCTACACCTTC	CASSTPPGASDGYTF
.	TRBD1	TRBV10-3	16	TRBJ1-2	TGTGCCATCAGTGAGCCTTGGACAGGGGGCGTTTATGGCTACACCTTC	CAISEPWTGGVYGYTF
.	TRBD1	TRBV18	14	TRBJ1-5	TGTGCCAGCTCACTACAGGGGTATTATCAGCCCCAGCATTTT	CASSLQGYYQPQHF
.	.	TRBV5-1	15	TRBJ2-7	TGCGCCAGCAGCTTGGTGGGTCAGTCACACTACGAGCAGTACTTC	CASSLVGQSHYEQYF
.	.	TRBV2	14	TRBJ2-7	TGTGCCAGCCAGGGGACTACCCAATACTACGAGCAGTACTTC	CASQGTTQYYEQYF
.	.	TRBV7-8	14	TRBJ1-1	TGTGCCAGCAGCTTAGAAGATAGGACTGATGAAGCTTTCTTT	CASSLEDRTDEAFF
.	.	TRBV15	12	TRBJ2-3	TGTGCCACCAGCAGTCGGTTGGATACGCAGTATTTT	CATSSRLDTQYF